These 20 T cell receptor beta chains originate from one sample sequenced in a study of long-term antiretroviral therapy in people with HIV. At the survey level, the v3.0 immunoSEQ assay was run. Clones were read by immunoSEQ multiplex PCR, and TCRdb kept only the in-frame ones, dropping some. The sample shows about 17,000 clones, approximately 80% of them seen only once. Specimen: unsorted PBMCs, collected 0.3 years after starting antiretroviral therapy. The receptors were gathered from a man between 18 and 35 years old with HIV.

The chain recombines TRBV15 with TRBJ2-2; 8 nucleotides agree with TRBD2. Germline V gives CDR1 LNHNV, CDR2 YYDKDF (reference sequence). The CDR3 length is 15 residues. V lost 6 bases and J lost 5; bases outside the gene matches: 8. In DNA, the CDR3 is TGTGCCACCAGTACCGGACTAGCAGGTACCGGGGAGCTGTTTTTT. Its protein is CATSTGLAGTGELFF.

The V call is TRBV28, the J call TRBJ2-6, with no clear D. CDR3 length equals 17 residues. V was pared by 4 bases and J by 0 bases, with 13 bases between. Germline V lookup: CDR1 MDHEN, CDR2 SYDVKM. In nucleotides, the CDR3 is TGTGCCAGCAGTTCCCGCCATTCTAGCTCTGGGGCCAACGTCCTGACTTTC. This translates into CASSSRHSSSGANVLTF. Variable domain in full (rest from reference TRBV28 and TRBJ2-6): DVKVTQSSRYLVKRTGEKVFLECVQDMDHENMFWYRQDPGLGLRLIYFSYDVKMKEKGDIPEGYSVSREKKERFSLILESASTNQTSMYLCASSSRHSSSGANVLTFGAGSRLTVL.

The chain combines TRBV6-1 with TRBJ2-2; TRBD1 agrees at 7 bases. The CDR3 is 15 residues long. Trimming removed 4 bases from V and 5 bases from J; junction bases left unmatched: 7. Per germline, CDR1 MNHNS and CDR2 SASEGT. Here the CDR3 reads CASSGRQGFTGELFF. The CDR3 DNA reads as TGTGCCAGCAGTGGACGACAGGGATTTACCGGGGAGCTGTTTTTT.

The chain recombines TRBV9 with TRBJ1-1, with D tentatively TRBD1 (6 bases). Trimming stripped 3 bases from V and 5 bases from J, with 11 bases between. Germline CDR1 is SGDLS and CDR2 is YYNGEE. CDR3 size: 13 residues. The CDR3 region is CASSATGWTEAFF. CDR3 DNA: TGTGCCAGCAGCGCAACAGGGTGGACTGAAGCTTTCTTT.

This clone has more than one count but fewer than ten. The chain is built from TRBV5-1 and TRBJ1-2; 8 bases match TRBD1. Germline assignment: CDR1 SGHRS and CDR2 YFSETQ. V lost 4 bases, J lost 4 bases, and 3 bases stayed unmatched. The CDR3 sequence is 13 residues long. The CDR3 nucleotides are TGCGCCAGCAGCCGGACAGGGCCCTATGGCTACACCTTC. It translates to CASSRTGPYGYTF. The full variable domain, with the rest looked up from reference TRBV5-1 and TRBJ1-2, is KAGVTQTPRYLIKTRGQQVTLSCSPISGHRSVSWYQQTPGQGLQFLFEYFSETQRNKGNFPGRFSGRQFSNSRSEMNVSTLELGDSALYLCASSRTGPYGYTFGSGTRLTVV.

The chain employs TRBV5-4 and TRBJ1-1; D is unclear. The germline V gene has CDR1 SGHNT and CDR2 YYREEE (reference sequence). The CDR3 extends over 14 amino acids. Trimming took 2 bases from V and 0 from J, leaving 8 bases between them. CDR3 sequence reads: CASSLPGVNTEAFF. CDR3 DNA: TGTGCCAGCAGCTTACCAGGAGTGAACACTGAAGCTTTCTTT.

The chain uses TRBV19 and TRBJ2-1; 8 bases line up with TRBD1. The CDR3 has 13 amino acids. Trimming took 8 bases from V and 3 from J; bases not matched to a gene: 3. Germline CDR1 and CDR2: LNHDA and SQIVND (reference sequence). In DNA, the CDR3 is TGTGCCAGTCAGGGGGCGAACTACAATGAGCAGTTCTTC. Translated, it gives CASQGANYNEQFF. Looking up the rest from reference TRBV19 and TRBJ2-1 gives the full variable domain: DGGITQSPKYLFRKEGQNVTLSCEQNLNHDAMYWYRQDPGQGLRLIYYSQIVNDFQKGDIAEGYSVSREKKESFPLTVTSAQKNPTAFYLCASQGANYNEQFFGPGTRLTVL.

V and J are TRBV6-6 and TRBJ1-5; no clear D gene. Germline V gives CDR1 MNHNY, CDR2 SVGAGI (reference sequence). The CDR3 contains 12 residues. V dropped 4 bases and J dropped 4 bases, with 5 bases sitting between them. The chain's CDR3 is CASSSPNQPQHF. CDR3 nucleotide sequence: TGTGCCAGCAGTTCGCCAAATCAGCCCCAGCATTTT.

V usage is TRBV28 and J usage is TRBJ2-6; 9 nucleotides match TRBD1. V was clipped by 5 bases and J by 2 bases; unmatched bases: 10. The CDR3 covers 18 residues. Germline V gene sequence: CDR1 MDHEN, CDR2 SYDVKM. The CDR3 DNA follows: TGTGCCAGCAGTCCGATGGACAGGGGAAGTGCTGGGGCCAACGTCCTGACTTTC. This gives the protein CASSPMDRGSAGANVLTF.

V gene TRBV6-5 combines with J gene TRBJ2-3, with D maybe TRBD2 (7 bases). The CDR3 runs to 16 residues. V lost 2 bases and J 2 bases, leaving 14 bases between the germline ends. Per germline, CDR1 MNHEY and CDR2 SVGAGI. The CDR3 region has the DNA TGTGCCAGCAGTTACGTCGCGGGGGCCTACACAGATACGCAGTATTTT. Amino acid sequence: CASSYVAGAYTDTQYF.

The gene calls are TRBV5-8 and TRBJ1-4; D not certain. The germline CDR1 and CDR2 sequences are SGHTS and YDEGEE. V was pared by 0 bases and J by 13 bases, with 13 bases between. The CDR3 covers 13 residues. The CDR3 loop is CASSLGPREGLFF. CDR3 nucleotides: TGTGCCAGCAGCTTGGGACCGCGGGAGGGACTGTTTTTT. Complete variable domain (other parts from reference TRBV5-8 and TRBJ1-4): EAGVTQSPTHLIKTRGQQATLRCSPISGHTSVYWYQQALGLGLQFLLWYDEGEERNRGNFPPRFSGRQFPNYSSELNVNALELEDSALYLCASSLGPREGLFFGSGTQLSVL.

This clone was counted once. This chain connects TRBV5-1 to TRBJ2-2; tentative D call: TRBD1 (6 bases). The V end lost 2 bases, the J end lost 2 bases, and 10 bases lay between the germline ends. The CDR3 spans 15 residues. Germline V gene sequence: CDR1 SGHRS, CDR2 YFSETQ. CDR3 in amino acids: CASSLDRPNTGELFF. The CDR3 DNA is TGCGCCAGCAGCTTAGACAGGCCTAACACCGGGGAGCTGTTTTTT. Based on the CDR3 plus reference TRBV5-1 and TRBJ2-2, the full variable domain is KAGVTQTPRYLIKTRGQQVTLSCSPISGHRSVSWYQQTPGQGLQFLFEYFSETQRNKGNFPGRFSGRQFSNSRSEMNVSTLELGDSALYLCASSLDRPNTGELFFGEGSRLTVL.

CDR3 loop: CASSLSGQRGEQYV. The CDR3, as DNA: TGTGCCAGCAGTTTATCGGGACAGCGGGGCGAGCAGTACGTC. This sequence joins TRBV27 and TRBJ2-7; perhaps D is TRBD1 or TRBD2 (7 bases each). The CDR3 is 14 residues long. Per germline, CDR1 MNHEY and CDR2 SMNVEV (reference sequence). V was pared by 0 bases and J by 6 bases, with 12 bases between.

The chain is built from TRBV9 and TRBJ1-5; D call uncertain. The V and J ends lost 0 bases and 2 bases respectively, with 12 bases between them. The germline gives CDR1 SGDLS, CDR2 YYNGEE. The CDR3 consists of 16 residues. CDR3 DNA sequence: TGTGCCAGCAGCGTAGGGTTCCGTCGTTGCAATCAGCCCCAGCATTTT. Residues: CASSVGFRRCNQPQHF.

CDR3 in DNA: TGCGCCAGCAGCCAAGATCTTATCTATAGCAATCAGCCCCAGCATTTT. Its translation: CASSQDLIYSNQPQHF. This chain links TRBV4-1 with TRBJ1-5; D ambiguous. Trimming left V 0 bases short and J 0 bases short, with 9 bases between. Germline CDR1 and CDR2: MGHRA and YSYEKL. The CDR3 covers 16 residues.

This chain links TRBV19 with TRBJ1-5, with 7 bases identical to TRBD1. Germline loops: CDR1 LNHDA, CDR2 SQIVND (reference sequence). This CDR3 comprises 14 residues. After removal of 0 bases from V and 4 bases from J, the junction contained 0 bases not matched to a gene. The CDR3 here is CASSIEQGNQPQHF. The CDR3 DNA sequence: TGTGCCAGTAGTATAGAACAGGGGAATCAGCCCCAGCATTTT.

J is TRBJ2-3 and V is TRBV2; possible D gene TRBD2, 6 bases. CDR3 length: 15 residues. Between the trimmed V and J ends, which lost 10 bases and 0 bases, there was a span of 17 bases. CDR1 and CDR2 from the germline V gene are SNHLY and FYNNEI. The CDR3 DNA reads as TGTGCCACCAAAATTCCGGGACTTAGCACAGATACGCAGTATTTT. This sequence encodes CATKIPGLSTDTQYF.

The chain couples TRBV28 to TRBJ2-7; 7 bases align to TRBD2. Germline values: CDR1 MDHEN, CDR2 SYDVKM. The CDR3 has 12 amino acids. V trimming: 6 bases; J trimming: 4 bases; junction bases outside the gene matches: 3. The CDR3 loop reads CASRAGRYEQYF. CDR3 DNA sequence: TGTGCCAGCAGGGCCGGGAGGTACGAGCAGTACTTC.

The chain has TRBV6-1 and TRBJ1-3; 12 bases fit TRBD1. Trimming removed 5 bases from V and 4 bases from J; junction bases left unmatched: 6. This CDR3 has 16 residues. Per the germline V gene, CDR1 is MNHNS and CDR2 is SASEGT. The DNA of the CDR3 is TGTGCCAGCAGTCAAGGGACAGGGGGCTTGGGAAACACCATATATTTT. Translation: CASSQGTGGLGNTIYF.

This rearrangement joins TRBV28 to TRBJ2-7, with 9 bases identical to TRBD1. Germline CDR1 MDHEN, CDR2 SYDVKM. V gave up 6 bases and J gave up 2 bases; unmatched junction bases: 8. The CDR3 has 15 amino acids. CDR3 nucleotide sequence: TGTGCCAGCAGGCAACAGGGGGCGGCGACCTACGAGCAGTACTTC. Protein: CASRQQGAATYEQYF.